The rows below give T cell receptor beta chains drawn from one sample of a study of cytomegalovirus exposure and HLA in healthy donors. Libraries were prepared by immunoSEQ multiplex PCR; TCRdb keeps only in-frame clonotypes and omits some of them. The table lists about 130,000 clones, around 80% of them singletons. Sequences were obtained from PBMCs. The receptors were gathered from a man aged 30-40 years in good health and CMV-seronegative. CDR3s include the opening cysteine and the closing phenylalanine or tryptophan. A D gene is named only where the DNA matches it firmly. Size values are once, few and many counts, or a class for expanded clones, and some rows have none.

v_gene,d_gene,j_gene,abundance,CDR3nt,CDR3aa
TRBV25-1,-,TRBJ2-4,once,TGTGCCAGCAGTGTACAGGGTGGCATTCAGTACTTC,CASSVQGGIQYF
TRBV28,-,TRBJ1-1,-,TGTGCCAGCAGCACAGGAATCCTCACTGAAGCTTTCTTT,CASSTGILTEAFF
TRBV6-5,-,TRBJ1-5,few,TGTGCCAGCAGCCTAAGGGGGTTTTACAATCAGCCCCAGCATTTT,CASSLRGFYNQPQHF
TRBV5-1,-,TRBJ2-1,-,TGCGCCAGCAACCCGGGATTGTCCTACAATGAGCAGTTCTTC,CASNPGLSYNEQFF
TRBV27,TRBD1,TRBJ2-7,-,TGTGCCAGCAGCCTGGCCGGGACAGGGTTATACGAGCAGTACTTC,CASSLAGTGLYEQYF
TRBV9,TRBD1,TRBJ2-7,once,TGTGCCAGCAGTGATACAGGGGCCTCCTACGAGCAGTACTTC,CASSDTGASYEQYF
TRBV7-9,TRBD1,TRBJ2-3,few,TGTGCCAGCAGCTTAAATCTGACAGGGCCAGATACGCAGTATTTT,CASSLNLTGPDTQYF
TRBV5-6,-,TRBJ2-5,-,TGTGCCAGCAGTTCCCGCGGGGAGACCCAGTACTTC,CASSSRGETQYF
TRBV28,-,TRBJ2-5,-,TGTGCCAGCAGTCCTCGGGAGACCCAGTACTTC,CASSPRETQYF
TRBV27,TRBD2,TRBJ2-7,-,TGTGCCAGCAGTTGGACTAGCGGGAGTGGTGAGCAGTACTTC,CASSWTSGSGEQYF
TRBV19,-,TRBJ1-4,-,TGTGCCACCAGTAGGAGGGGGGGGGCTGATGAAAAACTGTTTTTT,CATSRRGGADEKLFF